This T cell receptor beta chain was sequenced during a study of early stage breast cancer tumors. Whole-study results and caveats: Tumor and normal breast were distinguished via blood comparison in about 90% of the 16 patients.

About this clone itself: Its matching antigen is unknown.

Each sample had two DNA replicates, 0.5 ug blood or roughly 1.4 ug tissue. TCRdb's table, derived via immunoSEQ multiplex PCR, lists solely in-frame clones and lacks some. This table holds around 60,000 clones, 60% to 85% found once. With 4 bases removed from V and 4 bases from J, the gap between germline ends came to 12 bases. Germline-derived CDR1 and CDR2 are SGDLS and YYNGEE. This CDR3 has 13 residues. The clonotype was recovered from a person aged 25 to 39 with breast cancer. Sequenced: blood. This chain links TRBV9 with TRBJ2-7; tentative D call: TRBD1 (5 bases). The CDR3 bases are TGTGCCAGCAGCCCTTCCCAGGGATACGAGCAGTACTTC. This translates into CASSPSQGYEQYF.